The rows below give T cell receptor beta chains drawn from one sample of a study of cytomegalovirus exposure and HLA in healthy donors. Measured with immunoSEQ multiplex PCR; TCRdb has only the in-frame clones, and not every one. Here the sample spans roughly 150,000 clones, around 84% being singletons. Sequencing was performed on PBMCs. The receptors originated from a boy aged 2 to 9 in good health and CMV-seronegative. Both conserved end residues are part of each CDR3. Each record gives: V gene, D gene, clone size, J gene, CDR3 protein, CDR3 DNA. A D gene is named only where the DNA matches it firmly. Part of the rows lack a size; the others show once, few, many or a class for expanded clones.

v_call: TRBV19
d_call: TRBD1
clone_size: -
j_call: TRBJ1-2
cdr3_aa: CASSLDRAYGYTF
cdr3_nt: TGTGCCAGTAGCTTGGACAGGGCCTATGGCTACACCTTC

v_call: TRBV21-1
d_call: -
clone_size: -
j_call: TRBJ2-1
cdr3_aa: CASSKRLAGRAYNEQFF
cdr3_nt: TGTGCCAGCAGCAAAAGGCTAGCGGGACGGGCCTACAATGAGCAGTTCTTC

v_call: TRBV7-9
d_call: -
clone_size: few
j_call: TRBJ2-3
cdr3_aa: CASSPILAESTDTQYF
cdr3_nt: TGTGCCAGCAGCCCCATATTAGCGGAGAGCACAGATACGCAGTATTTT

v_call: TRBV6-1
d_call: TRBD2
clone_size: -
j_call: TRBJ2-1
cdr3_aa: CASSESGGFRNEQFF
cdr3_nt: TGTGCCAGCAGTGAATCCGGGGGGTTCAGGAATGAGCAGTTCTTC

v_call: TRBV19
d_call: TRBD1
clone_size: -
j_call: TRBJ1-5
cdr3_aa: CASKRDSYSNQPQHF
cdr3_nt: TGTGCCAGTAAACGGGACAGCTATAGCAATCAGCCCCAGCATTTT

v_call: TRBV4-1
d_call: TRBD2
clone_size: -
j_call: TRBJ2-1
cdr3_aa: CASSPGLARNEQFF
cdr3_nt: TGCGCCAGCAGCCCGGGACTAGCGAGGAATGAGCAGTTCTTC

v_call: TRBV29-1
d_call: -
clone_size: -
j_call: TRBJ1-2
cdr3_aa: CSVEDREGRGYTF
cdr3_nt: TGCAGCGTTGAGGACCGGGAAGGGCGCGGCTACACCTTC

v_call: TRBV19
d_call: TRBD1
clone_size: once
j_call: TRBJ2-2
cdr3_aa: CASSKGQGFGELFF
cdr3_nt: TGTGCCAGTAGTAAGGGACAGGGATTCGGGGAGCTGTTTTTT

v_call: TRBV6-6
d_call: -
clone_size: -
j_call: TRBJ1-5
cdr3_aa: CASTLSAVNQPQHF
cdr3_nt: TGTGCCAGCACTCTAAGCGCGGTCAATCAGCCCCAGCATTTT

v_call: TRBV19
d_call: TRBD2
clone_size: -
j_call: TRBJ2-3
cdr3_aa: CASSIWTSGTDTQYF
cdr3_nt: TGTGCCAGTAGTATATGGACTAGTGGAACAGATACGCAGTATTTT

v_call: TRBV9
d_call: -
clone_size: -
j_call: TRBJ2-7
cdr3_aa: CASSVKPRDEQYF
cdr3_nt: TGTGCCAGCAGCGTAAAGCCCCGGGATGAGCAGTACTTC

v_call: TRBV7-2
d_call: TRBD1
clone_size: -
j_call: TRBJ2-5
cdr3_aa: CASSPQGSLETQYF
cdr3_nt: TGTGCCAGCAGCCCACAGGGGTCTCTAGAGACCCAGTACTTC

v_call: TRBV19
d_call: TRBD2
clone_size: -
j_call: TRBJ2-1
cdr3_aa: CASSPRTSGKEWFF
cdr3_nt: TGTGCCAGTAGTCCGCGGACTAGCGGGAAAGAGTGGTTCTTC

v_call: TRBV14
d_call: -
clone_size: -
j_call: TRBJ2-7
cdr3_aa: CASSQVAGKNEQYF
cdr3_nt: TGTGCCAGCAGCCAAGTTGCAGGGAAAAACGAGCAGTACTTC

v_call: TRBV7-4
d_call: TRBD1
clone_size: -
j_call: TRBJ2-3
cdr3_aa: CASSASQGETDTQYF
cdr3_nt: TGTGCCAGCAGCGCTAGCCAGGGGGAAACAGATACGCAGTATTTT

v_call: TRBV2
d_call: -
clone_size: -
j_call: TRBJ1-2
cdr3_aa: CASAQGNLNYGYTF
cdr3_nt: TGTGCCAGCGCCCAGGGAAACCTAAACTATGGCTACACCTTC

v_call: TRBV7-8
d_call: TRBD1
clone_size: -
j_call: TRBJ1-5
cdr3_aa: CASSPRYPGQGSNQPQHF
cdr3_nt: TGTGCCAGCAGCCCACGATACCCCGGACAGGGAAGCAATCAGCCCCAGCATTTT

v_call: TRBV6-1
d_call: TRBD1
clone_size: -
j_call: TRBJ1-5
cdr3_aa: CASSGTGRHQPQHF
cdr3_nt: TGTGCCAGCAGCGGGACAGGGCGGCACCAGCCCCAGCATTTT

v_call: TRBV2
d_call: -
clone_size: -
j_call: TRBJ2-2
cdr3_aa: CASRFIRFPRDWVRRTGELFF
cdr3_nt: TGTGCCAGCAGATTTATCCGGTTTCCCCGGGACTGGGTTAGAAGGACCGGGGAGCTGTTTTTT

v_call: TRBV6-5
d_call: -
clone_size: once
j_call: TRBJ1-1
cdr3_aa: CATTDRGAEAFF
cdr3_nt: TGTGCCACCACGGACCGGGGGGCTGAAGCTTTCTTT

v_call: TRBV7-8
d_call: -
clone_size: -
j_call: TRBJ2-7
cdr3_aa: CASSPRTAGPYEQYF
cdr3_nt: TGTGCCAGCAGCCCCCGGACGGCGGGGCCCTACGAGCAGTACTTC

v_call: TRBV30
d_call: TRBD1
clone_size: few
j_call: TRBJ1-4
cdr3_aa: CAWSSVGQVLNEKLFF
cdr3_nt: TGTGCCTGGAGTTCGGTGGGACAGGTTCTTAATGAAAAACTGTTTTTT

v_call: TRBV28
d_call: -
clone_size: -
j_call: TRBJ1-1
cdr3_aa: CASSPYLTGLNTEAFF
cdr3_nt: TGTGCCAGCAGTCCCTATTTAACAGGTCTAAACACTGAAGCTTTCTTT

v_call: TRBV14
d_call: -
clone_size: -
j_call: TRBJ1-1
cdr3_aa: CASSRRRTADYLNTEAFF
cdr3_nt: TGTGCCAGCAGCCGAAGAAGGACTGCCGATTACTTGAACACTGAAGCTTTCTTT

v_call: TRBV9
d_call: -
clone_size: -
j_call: TRBJ1-6
cdr3_aa: CASSVGTYYNSPLHF
cdr3_nt: TGTGCCAGCAGCGTGGGGACTTACTATAATTCACCCCTCCACTTT

v_call: TRBV5-4
d_call: -
clone_size: few
j_call: TRBJ2-5
cdr3_aa: CASSGLGETQYF
cdr3_nt: TGTGCCAGCAGCGGCCTGGGCGAGACCCAGTACTTC

v_call: TRBV27
d_call: -
clone_size: -
j_call: TRBJ2-3
cdr3_aa: CASSFGGRGTDTQYF
cdr3_nt: TGTGCCAGCAGTTTCGGGGGGCGGGGTACAGATACGCAGTATTTT

v_call: TRBV27
d_call: -
clone_size: -
j_call: TRBJ2-2
cdr3_aa: CASIQKWAGPNTGELFF
cdr3_nt: TGTGCCAGCATCCAGAAGTGGGCAGGGCCAAACACCGGGGAGCTGTTTTTT

v_call: TRBV2
d_call: TRBD1
clone_size: once
j_call: TRBJ1-4
cdr3_aa: CASRGQGEEKLFF
cdr3_nt: TGTGCCAGCAGAGGACAGGGCGAGGAAAAACTGTTTTTT

v_call: TRBV27
d_call: TRBD2
clone_size: -
j_call: TRBJ2-7
cdr3_aa: CASLAGSEQYF
cdr3_nt: TGTGCCAGCCTAGCGGGCAGCGAGCAGTACTTC

v_call: TRBV5-6
d_call: TRBD1
clone_size: -
j_call: TRBJ2-3
cdr3_aa: CASSLGQGAGDTQYF
cdr3_nt: TGTGCCAGCAGCTTGGGACAGGGGGCGGGGGATACGCAGTATTTT

v_call: TRBV6-6
d_call: TRBD1
clone_size: -
j_call: TRBJ2-7
cdr3_aa: CASRDSNYEQYF
cdr3_nt: TGTGCCAGCCGGGACAGCAACTACGAGCAGTACTTC

v_call: TRBV5-4
d_call: -
clone_size: -
j_call: TRBJ1-4
cdr3_aa: CASSHDSAEKLFF
cdr3_nt: TGTGCCAGCAGTCATGACTCTGCCGAAAAACTGTTTTTT

v_call: TRBV5-1
d_call: TRBD2
clone_size: -
j_call: TRBJ2-5
cdr3_aa: CASSWASGTQETQYF
cdr3_nt: TGCGCCAGCAGCTGGGCTAGCGGGACTCAAGAGACCCAGTACTTC

v_call: TRBV27
d_call: -
clone_size: -
j_call: TRBJ1-1
cdr3_aa: CASSLSLSALAMNTEAFF
cdr3_nt: TGTGCCAGCAGTTTATCGTTGAGCGCCCTCGCCATGAACACTGAAGCTTTCTTT

v_call: TRBV28
d_call: TRBD1
clone_size: -
j_call: TRBJ2-7
cdr3_aa: CASSLPGQGTYEQYF
cdr3_nt: TGTGCCAGCAGTTTGCCGGGACAGGGAACCTACGAGCAGTACTTC

v_call: TRBV9
d_call: -
clone_size: -
j_call: TRBJ1-1
cdr3_aa: CASSGGGSPSDTEAFF
cdr3_nt: TGTGCCAGCAGCGGGGGGGGCAGCCCATCTGACACTGAAGCTTTCTTT

v_call: TRBV11-2
d_call: -
clone_size: -
j_call: TRBJ1-6
cdr3_aa: CASRSTGGVYNSPLHF
cdr3_nt: TGTGCCAGCAGGTCCACCGGAGGTGTATATAATTCACCCCTCCACTTT

v_call: TRBV7-8
d_call: -
clone_size: -
j_call: TRBJ1-5
cdr3_aa: CASSLVGTLEPQHF
cdr3_nt: TGTGCCAGCAGCTTAGTAGGGACACTAGAGCCCCAGCATTTT

v_call: TRBV30
d_call: -
clone_size: -
j_call: TRBJ1-1
cdr3_aa: CAWSVSGGNTEAFF
cdr3_nt: TGTGCCTGGAGTGTAAGCGGGGGGAACACTGAAGCTTTCTTT

v_call: TRBV28
d_call: TRBD1
clone_size: -
j_call: TRBJ1-4
cdr3_aa: CASSLGPQGDEKLFF
cdr3_nt: TGTGCCAGCAGTTTAGGTCCACAGGGGGATGAAAAACTGTTTTTT

v_call: TRBV5-6
d_call: TRBD1
clone_size: -
j_call: TRBJ1-5
cdr3_aa: CASSSGTGFQPQHF
cdr3_nt: TGTGCCAGCAGCTCCGGGACAGGGTTTCAGCCCCAGCATTTT

v_call: TRBV25-1
d_call: TRBD1
clone_size: -
j_call: TRBJ1-2
cdr3_aa: CASSEQGEAWGYTF
cdr3_nt: TGTGCCAGCAGTGAACAGGGGGAGGCATGGGGCTACACCTTC

v_call: TRBV19
d_call: -
clone_size: -
j_call: TRBJ2-7
cdr3_aa: CASSIDWGPYEQYF
cdr3_nt: TGTGCCAGTAGTATAGATTGGGGGCCCTACGAGCAGTACTTC

v_call: TRBV25-1
d_call: -
clone_size: -
j_call: TRBJ2-4
cdr3_aa: CASSEGLIQYF
cdr3_nt: TGTGCCAGCAGTGAAGGACTGATTCAGTACTTC

v_call: TRBV18
d_call: -
clone_size: -
j_call: TRBJ1-1
cdr3_aa: CASSPWRDSTNTEAFF
cdr3_nt: TGTGCCAGCTCACCGTGGAGGGATTCCACCAACACTGAAGCTTTCTTT

v_call: TRBV27
d_call: -
clone_size: -
j_call: TRBJ1-1
cdr3_aa: CASSPSGHTPKAFF
cdr3_nt: TGTGCCAGCAGTCCTTCGGGACATACTCCTAAAGCTTTCTTT

v_call: TRBV6-5
d_call: -
clone_size: -
j_call: TRBJ1-1
cdr3_aa: CASSYTGRGAEAFF
cdr3_nt: TGTGCCAGCAGTTATACCGGGCGGGGGGCTGAAGCTTTCTTT